This T cell receptor beta chain emerged from a study of CXCR3-negative and CXCR3-positive naive CD8 T cells. About this clonotype: Its antigen is not known.

General study findings and limits: Partial loss of CXCR3 expression followed cryopreservation; most assays used fresh PBMCs. Similar TRBV-TRBJ usage was seen in naive cells (both CXCR3-negative and CXCR3-positive), but memory cells differed.

cDNA libraries for TRB were generated by 5' RACE incorporating UMI labels. TCRdb reprocessed the 5' RACE reads and keeps a single row for each CDR3 protein, giving no DNA. The data show about 43,000 distinct CDR3 sequences, and the top ten clones hold around a tenth. The sample comprised memory CD8+ T cells from blood. The TCR sequence derives from a human donor in good health. Some clones in this sample may be carry-over from other donors' samples.

This CDR3 is CASSNRDSNTEAFF. The chain has TRBV11-3 and TRBJ1-1; as DNA is missing, the TRBD1 call by TCRdb cannot be tested. The length of the CDR3 is 14 residues. Germline V gene data show CDR1 as SGHNT and CDR2 as YENEEA.